This T cell receptor (beta chain) emerged from a study of CD8 T cells in ankylosing spondylitis. TCR beta libraries were made by quantitative 5'-RACE with molecular barcodes. MiXCR was run by TCRdb on the 5' RACE reads, yielding one entry per CDR3 protein. The profile shows 69,000 or so distinct CDR3 sequences, approximately 5.3% of them singletons. Overall study findings and caveats: Some motif variants had been reported before (in reactive arthritis synovial fluid and blood). Relatively rare in peripheral blood, disease-linked clones were also CD8+.

This clonotype was observed many times. Its antigen is unidentified. This CDR3 comprises 17 residues. Trimming removed 0 bases at V and 2 bases at J, with 14 bases between. Germline V CDR1 and CDR2: MGHDK, SYGVNS. This chain joins TRBV25-1 and TRBJ2-1; D possibly corresponds to TRBD2 (5 bases). Sequenced input: blood, either unsorted or a sorted T cell fraction (not recorded which). This sequence originates from a male donor with ankylosing spondylitis or in good health (not recorded which). This CDR3 reads CASSEYGGGGPYNEQFF. The CDR3 coding sequence is TGTGCCAGCAGTGAATACGGAGGAGGCGGACCCTACAATGAGCAGTTCTTC. The entire variable domain, with the rest obtained from reference TRBV25-1 and TRBJ2-1, is as follows: EADIYQTPRYLVIGTGKKITLECSQTMGHDKMYWYQQDPGMELHLIHYSYGVNSTEKGDLSSESTVSRIRTEHFPLTLESARPSHTSQYLCASSEYGGGGPYNEQFFGPGTRLTVL.